The clone carrying this TCR beta chain occurred once. The CDR3 spans 13 residues. The germline V gene has CDR1 SQVTM and CDR2 ANQGSEA. Trimming removed 6 bases from V and 5 bases from J, with 16 bases in between. This sample was included in a study of Graves' ophthalmopathy and Graves' hyperthyroidism. RNA transcripts were the source from which TCR beta CDR3 regions were amplified. HTBI primers primed a first-round RT-PCR, and a second-round multiplex PCR followed. MiXCR, applied by TCRdb to the multiplex PCR reads, yields one record per CDR3 protein. This sample yields 650,000 to 800,000 distinct CDR3 sequences, of which under 50% are seen a single time; more than 2.5% belongs to the top ten.

The sequenced sample was peripheral blood. V gene TRBV29-1 combines with J gene TRBJ2-5; TRBD1 is a possible D gene (6 bases). This receptor was obtained from an adult man with Graves' ophthalmopathy. The CDR3 sequence is CSVEVGGRETQYF. CDR3 in DNA: TGCAGCGTCGAGGTTGGGGGCAGGGAGACCCAGTACTTC.